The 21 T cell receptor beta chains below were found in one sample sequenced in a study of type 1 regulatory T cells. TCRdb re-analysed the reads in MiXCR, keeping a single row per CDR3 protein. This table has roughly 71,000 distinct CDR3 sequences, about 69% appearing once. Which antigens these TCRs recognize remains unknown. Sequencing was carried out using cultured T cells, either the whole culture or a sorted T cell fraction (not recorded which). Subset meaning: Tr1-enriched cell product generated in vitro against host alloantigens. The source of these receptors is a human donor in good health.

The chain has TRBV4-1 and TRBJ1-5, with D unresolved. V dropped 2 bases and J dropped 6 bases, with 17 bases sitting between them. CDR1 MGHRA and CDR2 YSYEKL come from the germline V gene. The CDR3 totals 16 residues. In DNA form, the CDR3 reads TGCGCCAGCAGCCAACTTTTAAGGGAACGGGGTCAGCCCCAGCATTTT. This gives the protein CASSQLLRERGQPQHF.

CDR3 loop: CASRIEREVNHEQFF. In DNA form, the CDR3 reads TGTGCCAGCAGAATCGAGCGGGAGGTAAATCATGAGCAGTTCTTC. This chain links TRBV7-9 with TRBJ2-1, with TRBD2 matching 9 bases. Trimming took 6 bases from V and 8 from J; bases not matched to a gene: 11. CDR3 length: 15 amino acids. Per the germline V gene, CDR1 is SEHNR and CDR2 is FQNEAQ (reference sequence).

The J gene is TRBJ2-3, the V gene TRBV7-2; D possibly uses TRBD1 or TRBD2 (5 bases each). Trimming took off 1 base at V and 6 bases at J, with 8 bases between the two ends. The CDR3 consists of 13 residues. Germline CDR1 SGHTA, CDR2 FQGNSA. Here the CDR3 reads CASSLGDHDTQYF. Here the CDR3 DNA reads TGTGCCAGCAGCTTAGGGGACCATGATACGCAGTATTTT.

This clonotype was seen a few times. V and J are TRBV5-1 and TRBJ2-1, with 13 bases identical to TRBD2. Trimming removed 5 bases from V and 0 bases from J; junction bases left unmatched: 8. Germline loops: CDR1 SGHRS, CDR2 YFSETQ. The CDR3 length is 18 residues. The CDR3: CASRSGLAGMGSYNEQFF. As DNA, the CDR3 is TGCGCCAGCAGGTCGGGACTAGCGGGAATGGGCTCCTACAATGAGCAGTTCTTC.

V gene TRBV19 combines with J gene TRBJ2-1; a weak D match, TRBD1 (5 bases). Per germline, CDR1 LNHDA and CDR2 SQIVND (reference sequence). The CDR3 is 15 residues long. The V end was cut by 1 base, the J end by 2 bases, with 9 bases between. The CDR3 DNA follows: TGTGCCAGTAGTATAGTAGGGGCAGCCTACAATGAGCAGTTCTTC. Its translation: CASSIVGAAYNEQFF.

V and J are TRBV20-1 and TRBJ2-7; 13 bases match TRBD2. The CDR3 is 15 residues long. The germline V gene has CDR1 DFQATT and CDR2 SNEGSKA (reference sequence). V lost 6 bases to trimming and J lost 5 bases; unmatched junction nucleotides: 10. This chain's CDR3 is CSARRTSGSFDEQYF. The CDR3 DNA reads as TGCAGTGCAAGAAGGACTAGCGGGAGTTTCGACGAGCAGTACTTC.

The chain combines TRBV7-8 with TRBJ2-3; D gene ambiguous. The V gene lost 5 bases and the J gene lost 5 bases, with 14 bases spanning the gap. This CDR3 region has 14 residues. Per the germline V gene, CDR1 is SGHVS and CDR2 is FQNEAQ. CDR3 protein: CASSLTVIGDTQYF. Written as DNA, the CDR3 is TGTGCCAGCAGCCTAACCGTTATCGGAGATACGCAGTATTTT.

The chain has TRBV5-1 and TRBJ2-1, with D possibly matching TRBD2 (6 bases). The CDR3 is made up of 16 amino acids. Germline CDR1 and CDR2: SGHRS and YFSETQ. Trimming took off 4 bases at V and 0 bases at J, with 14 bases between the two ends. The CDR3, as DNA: TGCGCCAGCAGCCTAGGAGGGGACTTCTCCTACAATGAGCAGTTCTTC. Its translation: CASSLGGDFSYNEQFF.

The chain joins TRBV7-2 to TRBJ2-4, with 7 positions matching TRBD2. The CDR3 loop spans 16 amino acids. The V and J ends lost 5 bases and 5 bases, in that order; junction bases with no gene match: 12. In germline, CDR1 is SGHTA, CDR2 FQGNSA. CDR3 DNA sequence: TGTGCCAGCAGCAGACGGGGCGGGAGCGAGGAAAACATTCAGTACTTC. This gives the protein CASSRRGGSEENIQYF.

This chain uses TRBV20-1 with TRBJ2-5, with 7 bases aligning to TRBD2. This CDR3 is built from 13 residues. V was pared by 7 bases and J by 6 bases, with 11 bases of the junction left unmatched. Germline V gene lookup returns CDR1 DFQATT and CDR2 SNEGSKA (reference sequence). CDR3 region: CSGRDYGLQTQYF. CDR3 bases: TGCAGTGGTAGGGACTATGGGTTACAGACCCAGTACTTC.

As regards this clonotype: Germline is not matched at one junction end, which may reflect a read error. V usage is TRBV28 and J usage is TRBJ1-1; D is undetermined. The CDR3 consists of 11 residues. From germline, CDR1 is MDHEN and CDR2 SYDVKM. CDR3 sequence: CTSSLIGRAFF. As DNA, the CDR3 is TGTACCAGCAGTTTAATTGGGAGAGCTTTCTTT.

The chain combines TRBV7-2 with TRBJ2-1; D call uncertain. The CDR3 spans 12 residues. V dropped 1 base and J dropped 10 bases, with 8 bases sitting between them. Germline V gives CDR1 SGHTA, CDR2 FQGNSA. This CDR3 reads CASSLDFREQFF. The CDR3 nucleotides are TGTGCCAGCAGCTTAGACTTCCGGGAGCAGTTCTTC.

The DNA of the CDR3 is TGCGCCAGCAGCTTCCAGGGGGGTTTAACTTTCTTT. It encodes CASSFQGGLTFF. This sequence joins TRBV5-1 and TRBJ1-1, with TRBD1 matching 7 bases. This CDR3 region has 12 residues. V was clipped by 2 bases and J by 12 bases; unmatched bases: 7. Germline V lookup: CDR1 SGHRS, CDR2 YFSETQ. The variable domain in full, with the rest retrieved from reference TRBV5-1 and TRBJ1-1, is KAGVTQTPRYLIKTRGQQVTLSCSPISGHRSVSWYQQTPGQGLQFLFEYFSETQRNKGNFPGRFSGRQFSNSRSEMNVSTLELGDSALYLCASSFQGGLTFFGQGTRLTVV.

CDR3 DNA sequence: TGTGCCAGCAATCAAGTCGGCACAGATACGCAGTATTTT. Encoded protein: CASNQVGTDTQYF. The chain joins TRBV12-3 or TRBV12-4 to TRBJ2-3; D is uncertain. V was pared by 7 bases and J by 1 base, with 9 bases between. This CDR3 is 13 amino acids long.

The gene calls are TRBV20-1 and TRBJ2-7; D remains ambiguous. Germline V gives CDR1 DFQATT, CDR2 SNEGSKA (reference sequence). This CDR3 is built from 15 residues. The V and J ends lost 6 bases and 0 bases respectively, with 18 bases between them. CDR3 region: CSAIPPPRSSYEQYF. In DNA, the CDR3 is TGCAGTGCGATCCCCCCTCCGCGGAGCTCCTACGAGCAGTACTTC.

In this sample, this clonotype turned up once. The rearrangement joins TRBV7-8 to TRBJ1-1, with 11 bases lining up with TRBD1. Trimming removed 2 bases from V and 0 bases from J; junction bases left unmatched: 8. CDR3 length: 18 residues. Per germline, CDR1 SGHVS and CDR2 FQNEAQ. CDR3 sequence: CASSLTRTGGRVNTEAFF. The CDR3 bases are TGTGCCAGCAGCTTAACAAGGACAGGGGGCCGTGTGAACACTGAAGCTTTCTTT. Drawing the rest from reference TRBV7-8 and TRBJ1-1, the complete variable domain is GAGVSQSPRYKVAKRGQDVALRCDPISGHVSLFWYQQALGQGPEFLTYFQNEAQLDKSGLPSDRFFAERPEGSVSTLKIQRTQQEDSAVYLCASSLTRTGGRVNTEAFFGQGTRLTVV.

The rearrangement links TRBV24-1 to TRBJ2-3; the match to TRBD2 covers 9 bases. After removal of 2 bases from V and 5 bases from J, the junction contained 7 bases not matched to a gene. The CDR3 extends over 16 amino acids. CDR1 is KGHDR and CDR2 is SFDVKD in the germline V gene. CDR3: CATSDSFYSGGDTQYF. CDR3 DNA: TGTGCCACCAGTGATTCCTTCTATAGCGGGGGAGATACGCAGTATTTT.

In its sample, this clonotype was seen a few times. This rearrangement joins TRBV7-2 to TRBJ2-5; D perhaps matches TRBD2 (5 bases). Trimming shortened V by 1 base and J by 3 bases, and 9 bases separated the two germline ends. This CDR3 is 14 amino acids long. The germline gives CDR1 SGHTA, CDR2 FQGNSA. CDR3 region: CASSLEWTEETQYF. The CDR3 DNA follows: TGTGCCAGCAGCTTAGAGTGGACTGAAGAGACCCAGTACTTC.

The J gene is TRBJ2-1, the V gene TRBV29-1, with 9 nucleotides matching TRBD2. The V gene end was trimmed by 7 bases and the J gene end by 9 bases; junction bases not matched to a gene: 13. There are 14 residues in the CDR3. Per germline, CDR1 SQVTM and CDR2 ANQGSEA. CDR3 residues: CSAERSGSYGEQFF. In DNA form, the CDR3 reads TGCAGCGCGGAGCGTAGCGGGAGTTACGGTGAGCAGTTCTTC.

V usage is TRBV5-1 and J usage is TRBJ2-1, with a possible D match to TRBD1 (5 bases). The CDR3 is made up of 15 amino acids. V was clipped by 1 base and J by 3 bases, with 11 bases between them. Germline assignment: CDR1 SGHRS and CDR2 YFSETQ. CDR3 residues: CASSLSLGVYNEQFF. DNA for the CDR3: TGCGCCAGCAGCTTGTCCTTAGGGGTCTACAATGAGCAGTTCTTC.

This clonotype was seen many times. The CDR3 DNA follows: TGCAGTGCTAGAGGCGGGGTCGCAGATACGCAGTATTTT. This sequence encodes CSARGGVADTQYF. This sequence joins TRBV20-1 and TRBJ2-3, with D maybe TRBD2 (6 bases). The CDR3 loop spans 13 amino acids. V shed 1 base and J shed 4 bases, with 9 bases lying between them. Germline CDR1 is DFQATT and CDR2 is SNEGSKA (reference sequence).